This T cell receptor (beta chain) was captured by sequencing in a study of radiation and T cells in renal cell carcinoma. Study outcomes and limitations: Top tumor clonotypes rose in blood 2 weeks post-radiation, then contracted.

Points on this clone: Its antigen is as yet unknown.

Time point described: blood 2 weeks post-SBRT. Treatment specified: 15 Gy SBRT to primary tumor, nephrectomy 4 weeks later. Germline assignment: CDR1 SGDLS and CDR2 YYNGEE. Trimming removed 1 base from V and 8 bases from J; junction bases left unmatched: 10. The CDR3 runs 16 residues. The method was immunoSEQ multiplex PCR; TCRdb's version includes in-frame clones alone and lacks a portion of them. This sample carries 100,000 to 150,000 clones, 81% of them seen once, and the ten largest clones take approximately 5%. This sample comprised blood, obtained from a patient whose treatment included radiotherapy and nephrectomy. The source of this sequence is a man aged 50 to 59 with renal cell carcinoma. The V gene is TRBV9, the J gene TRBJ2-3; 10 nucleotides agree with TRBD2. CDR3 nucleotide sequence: TGTGCCAGCAGCGTAAGGCTAGCGGGAGTTGCTGGTACGCAGTATTTT. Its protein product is CASSVRLAGVAGTQYF.